A selection of T cell receptor beta chains follows, all from one sample in a study of shared clonotypes between healthy human individuals. Assay used: immunoSEQ multiplex PCR; TCRdb lists only in-frame clones, some missing. The sample records roughly 1,800,000 clones, approximately 95% being singletons. The sequenced material came from naive CD8+ T cells sorted from blood. The receptors stem from a man aged 18 to 35 in good health. Both conserved end residues are part of each CDR3. The D gene is left open where the match is weak. The size of a clone is reported for some rows only, either as once, few or many, or as a class for expanded clones.

abundance,v_gene,d_gene,j_gene,CDR3nt,CDR3aa
-,TRBV6-5,TRBD1,TRBJ2-3,TGTGCCAGCAGCCGCACAGGGGCCGGCACAGATACGCAGTATTTT,CASSRTGAGTDTQYF
-,TRBV27,-,TRBJ2-1,TGTGCCAGCAGTTTATTCACAGGGTCCTCCTACAATGAGCAGTTCTTC,CASSLFTGSSYNEQFF
once,TRBV9,-,TRBJ2-7,TGTGCCAGCAGCCCTACCCGGACGGGGTACGAGCAGTACTTC,CASSPTRTGYEQYF
-,TRBV2,-,TRBJ1-5,TGTGCCAGCAGTCCACAGGGAGAGGGTTGGGACAATCAGCCCCAGCATTTT,CASSPQGEGWDNQPQHF
-,TRBV9,-,TRBJ2-3,TGTGCCAGCAGCGTAGTCGGCCTAGCCGATACGCAGTATTTT,CASSVVGLADTQYF
-,TRBV5-8,TRBD1,TRBJ1-5,TGTGCCAGCAGCCCCGACAGGGAGCGCCAGCCCCAGCATTTT,CASSPDRERQPQHF
few,TRBV29-1,-,TRBJ1-1,TGCAGCGTTGAAGAGGGAAAGGCTGAAGCTTTCTTT,CSVEEGKAEAFF
-,TRBV4-1,TRBD2,TRBJ2-7,TGCGCCAGCAGCCAAGAGCTAGCGGCCTACGAGCAGTACTTC,CASSQELAAYEQYF
-,TRBV25-1,-,TRBJ1-1,TGTGCCAGCAGCGGACTCTCGGGGGAAAGGAACACTGAAGCTTTCTTT,CASSGLSGERNTEAFF
-,TRBV7-6,-,TRBJ2-7,TGTGCCAGCAGCCCTAGCCAGCGAGGCGAGCAGTACTTC,CASSPSQRGEQYF
-,TRBV5-8,-,TRBJ2-2,TGTGCCAGCAGCTCCGGTGGCGGGGAGCTGTTTTTT,CASSSGGGELFF
-,TRBV9,-,TRBJ2-7,TGTGCCAGCAGCGTGGGGGACAACGAACGTTTGCAGTACTTC,CASSVGDNERLQYF
few,TRBV4-3,TRBD2,TRBJ2-1,TGCGCCAGCAGCCCGGGACTAGCGGACAATGAGCAGTTCTTC,CASSPGLADNEQFF
-,TRBV11-2,TRBD1,TRBJ2-7,TGTGCCAGCAGCTTACGCGGACAGGATTCCTACGAGCAGTACTTC,CASSLRGQDSYEQYF
-,TRBV25-1,-,TRBJ2-5,TGTGCCAGCAGTGCCTACGACAGACCCCAAGAGACCCAGTACTTC,CASSAYDRPQETQYF
-,TRBV19,-,TRBJ2-1,TGTGCCAGTAGAGGACTTTCCAATGAGCAGTTCTTC,CASRGLSNEQFF
once,TRBV9,-,TRBJ1-2,TGTGCCAGCAGCGTAGCCCACGACTATGGCTACACCTTC,CASSVAHDYGYTF
once,TRBV9,TRBD2,TRBJ2-3,TGTGCCAGCAGCGTAGGGAGCGGGAGGGTGGATACGCAGTATTTT,CASSVGSGRVDTQYF
-,TRBV4-1,TRBD1,TRBJ2-7,TGCGCCAGCAGCCAAGATCTGACAGGGTCGAATTACGAGCAGTACTTC,CASSQDLTGSNYEQYF
-,TRBV5-4,-,TRBJ2-7,TGTGCCAGCAGCTCCCGGGACGGTACCTACGAGCAGTACTTC,CASSSRDGTYEQYF
-,TRBV7-9,TRBD1,TRBJ2-1,TGTGCCAGCAGCCAACACGGGACAGGGGAGGACCATGAGCAGTTCTTC,CASSQHGTGEDHEQFF
-,TRBV11-2,-,TRBJ2-3,TGTGCCAGCAGCTTAGGGGGGTTAGGTTCCACAGATACGCAGTATTTT,CASSLGGLGSTDTQYF
once,TRBV29-1,-,TRBJ2-5,TGCAGCGTTGATAGAGAGACCCAGTACTTC,CSVDRETQYF
-,TRBV5-4,-,TRBJ2-1,TGTGCCAGCAGCTGGGGCGGGCCCTACAATGAGCAGTTCTTC,CASSWGGPYNEQFF
-,TRBV11-2,-,TRBJ2-7,TGTGCCAGCAGCTTAGGAGGGGTCGAGCAGTACTTC,CASSLGGVEQYF
-,TRBV7-9,TRBD2,TRBJ2-1,TGTGCCAGCAGCGATACACGGCTAGCGGGAAAGGGGGGTGAGCAGTTCTTC,CASSDTRLAGKGGEQFF
-,TRBV19,TRBD2,TRBJ2-7,TGTGCCAGTACCAGCGGGGGGGCCTCCTACGAGCAGTACTTC,CASTSGGASYEQYF
-,TRBV7-3,TRBD1,TRBJ2-3,TGTGCCAGCAGCACCGGACAGGAAGGGGCGCAGTATTTT,CASSTGQEGAQYF
-,TRBV5-4,-,TRBJ2-2,TGTGCCAGCAGCTTGGAAGGGGCTGGGGAGCTGTTTTTT,CASSLEGAGELFF
-,TRBV7-2,TRBD2,TRBJ2-7,TGTGCCAGCAGCTTAGAAGGTGGGACTAGCGGGTACGAGCAGTACTTC,CASSLEGGTSGYEQYF
few,TRBV7-9,-,TRBJ2-7,TGTGCCAGCAGCTTAGCCGGGTCCTACGAGCAGTACTTC,CASSLAGSYEQYF
-,TRBV6-6,-,TRBJ1-1,TGTGCCAGCATCCTACAGGGTGAGACTGAAGCTTTCTTT,CASILQGETEAFF
-,TRBV9,-,TRBJ2-1,TGTGCCAGCAGCGTAGAGGGTAACGCGAATGAGCAGTTCTTC,CASSVEGNANEQFF
-,TRBV7-3,-,TRBJ2-2,TGTGCCAGCAGCTTAAACAGTAACACCGGGGAGCTGTTTTTT,CASSLNSNTGELFF
once,TRBV6-6,TRBD2,TRBJ2-5,TGTGCCAGCAGTTACGAAGCGGGAGCCGGGGAGACCCAGTACTTC,CASSYEAGAGETQYF
once,TRBV19,-,TRBJ1-1,TGTGCCAGTGGGGCAGGGCTCGGCACTGAAGCTTTCTTT,CASGAGLGTEAFF
-,TRBV2,TRBD1,TRBJ1-1,TGTGCCAGCAGTCCTGACAGGGGATGGACTGAAGCTTTCTTT,CASSPDRGWTEAFF
-,TRBV27,-,TRBJ1-2,TGTGCCAGTCCCCCCTCTGGCGGGACCCAAGGAGGGGGCTACACCTTC,CASPPSGGTQGGGYTF
few,TRBV19,TRBD2,TRBJ2-7,TGTGCCAGTAGTATTAGTCTAGCGGGACTCTACGAGCAGTACTTC,CASSISLAGLYEQYF
-,TRBV27,TRBD2,TRBJ2-3,TGTGCCAGCGGAGAAGGCGGGAGGGCACCCCCAGATACGCAGTATTTT,CASGEGGRAPPDTQYF
-,TRBV7-9,TRBD1,TRBJ2-5,TGTGCCAGCAGCTTTCCGACAGGGTCAAGTGAGACCCAGTACTTC,CASSFPTGSSETQYF
-,TRBV30,-,TRBJ2-1,TGTGCCTGGAGTGAGGGGGAAAATGAGCAGTTCTTC,CAWSEGENEQFF
-,TRBV28,TRBD1,TRBJ1-2,TGTGCCAGCAGTTTAGGGCCCAGGGGGGGCTACACCTTC,CASSLGPRGGYTF
-,TRBV7-8,TRBD1,TRBJ1-4,TGTGCCAGCAGCTTAGCGGGGGGACAGGGGGATGAAAAACTGTTTTTT,CASSLAGGQGDEKLFF
-,TRBV5-1,TRBD1,TRBJ1-3,TGCGCCAGCAGCGGAGGGACAGGCTCTGGAAACACCATATATTTT,CASSGGTGSGNTIYF
few,TRBV5-4,-,TRBJ2-7,TGTGCCAGCAGCTCGACCTACGAGCAGTACTTC,CASSSTYEQYF
-,TRBV27,-,TRBJ2-7,TGTGCCAGCAGTTCCCGGTTGGTTCCAACCCCCTACGAGCAGTACTTC,CASSSRLVPTPYEQYF
-,TRBV5-1,-,TRBJ2-5,TGCGCCAGCAGCTTATGGCTAGCTGAGACCCAGTACTTC,CASSLWLAETQYF
once,TRBV9,TRBD1,TRBJ1-4,TGTGCCAGCAGCGTAGAAGGAGGAGGGGGCTCAATGGAAAAACTGTTTTTT,CASSVEGGGGSMEKLFF
-,TRBV7-9,-,TRBJ2-5,TGTGCCAGCAGCCGCGCCCCAGGATACGAGACCCAGTACTTC,CASSRAPGYETQYF
-,TRBV7-2,-,TRBJ2-5,TGTGCCAGCAGCTTAGAGAACATGCAAGAGACCCAGTACTTC,CASSLENMQETQYF
-,TRBV5-5,-,TRBJ2-2,TGTGCCAGCAGCTTGGAGTCCATAAGGGGGGCTGACACCGGGGAGCTGTTTTTT,CASSLESIRGADTGELFF